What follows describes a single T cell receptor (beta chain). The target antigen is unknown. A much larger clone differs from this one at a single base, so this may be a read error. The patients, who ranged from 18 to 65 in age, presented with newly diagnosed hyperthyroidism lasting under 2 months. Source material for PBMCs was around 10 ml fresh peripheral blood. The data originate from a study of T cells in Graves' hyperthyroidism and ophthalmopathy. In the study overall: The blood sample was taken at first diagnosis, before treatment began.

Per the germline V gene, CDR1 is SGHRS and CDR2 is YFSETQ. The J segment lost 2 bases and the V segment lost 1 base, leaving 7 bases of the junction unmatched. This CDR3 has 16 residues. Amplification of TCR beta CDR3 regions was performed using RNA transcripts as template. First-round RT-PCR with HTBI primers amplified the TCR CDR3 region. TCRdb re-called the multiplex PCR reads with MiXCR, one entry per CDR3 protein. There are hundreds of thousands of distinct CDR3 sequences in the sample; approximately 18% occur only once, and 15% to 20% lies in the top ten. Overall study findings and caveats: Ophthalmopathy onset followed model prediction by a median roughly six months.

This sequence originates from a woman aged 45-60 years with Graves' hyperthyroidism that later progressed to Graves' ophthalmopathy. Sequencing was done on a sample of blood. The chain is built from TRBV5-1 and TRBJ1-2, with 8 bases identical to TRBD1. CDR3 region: CASSLRLTGANYGYTF. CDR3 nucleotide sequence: TGCGCCAGCAGCTTGCGATTGACAGGGGCGAACTATGGCTACACCTTC.